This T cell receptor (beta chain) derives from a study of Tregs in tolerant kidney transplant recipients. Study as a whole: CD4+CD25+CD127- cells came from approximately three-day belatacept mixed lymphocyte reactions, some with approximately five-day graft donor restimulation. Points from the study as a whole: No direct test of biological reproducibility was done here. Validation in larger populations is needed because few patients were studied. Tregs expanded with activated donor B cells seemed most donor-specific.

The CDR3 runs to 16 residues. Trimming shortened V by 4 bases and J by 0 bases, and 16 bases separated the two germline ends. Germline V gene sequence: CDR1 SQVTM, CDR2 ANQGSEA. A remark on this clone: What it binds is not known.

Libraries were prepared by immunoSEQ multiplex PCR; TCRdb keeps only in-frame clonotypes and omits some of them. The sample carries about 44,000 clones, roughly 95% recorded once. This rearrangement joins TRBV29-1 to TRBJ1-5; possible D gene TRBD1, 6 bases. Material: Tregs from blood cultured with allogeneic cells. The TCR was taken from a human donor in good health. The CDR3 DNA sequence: TGCAGCGTTGCCAACGGGACATGGTATAGCAATCAGCCCCAGCATTTT. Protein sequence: CSVANGTWYSNQPQHF.